This T cell receptor beta chain was retrieved from a study of blood T cell repertoires in COVID-19 (dated by TCRdb to about 2020). Regarding the complete study: The collaborator samples originated in the United States, Italy and Spain and spanned the acute and convalescent phases of COVID-19. The prospective study material was composed of cDNA or gDNA derived from T cells, B-cell-depleted T cells, or PBMCs. The dataset comprised deeply sampled blood TCRbeta repertoires from subjects exposed to, actively infected with, or recovered from COVID-19. A freely available public database, intended as a resource for researchers studying the immune response to SARS-CoV-2, is where the repertoires were released. Samples were obtained from the ongoing ImmuneRACE study (first 160 participants) and from 950 to 1,500 subjects provided by 6 global collaborators. Nearly every sample came with metadata listing a de-identified subject ID, COVID-19 status, age in years and sex. HLA class I and class II types, where available, came from metadata supplied by the sample provider rather than from assay-based typing.

CDR1 SNHLY and CDR2 FYNNEI were looked up in the germline V gene. CDR3 length: 12 amino acids, cysteine to phenylalanine. Only the CDR3 DNA is retained, 36 bases long and in frame from the first base. V loses 8 bases, J loses 0 bases, and the germline ends lie 8 bases apart. The immunoSEQ Assay, a bias-controlled multiplex PCR, was used to amplify TCRbeta CDR3 regions from genomic DNA. The paper's data handling went like this. The number of nucleated cells in each sample was estimated by amplification of reference gene primers within the assay. To quantify the absolute abundance of each unique TCRbeta CDR3 rearrangement, sequence reads were collapsed and filtered. For each sample, productive Simpson clonality was calculated as the square root of Simpson's diversity index across productive rearrangements. TCRdb mirrors the immuneACCESS table, restricted to in-frame sequences. Some clones are absent from its copies; in checked studies, under half trace to an unresolved V gene, and the reason for the others is unknown. That table is the source of V, J and clone size, and D and trimming were worked out from the DNA. Here the sample has 30,000 to 40,000 clones; about 85% occur a single time. 12% to 15% of the sample rests with the top ten.

Study-wide conclusions, independent of this receptor: The amount of clinical and demographic metadata varied by source and participant and was provided uncurated.

This clone was observed a single time. Its antigen is not yet known. Per-base qualities were not stored, and no clone one base away is much larger. The collaborating institutions used their own protocols to collect whole blood in K2EDTA tubes. For TCRbeta analysis, collaborator samples were shipped as frozen whole blood, as isolated PBMCs, or as DNA extracted from either sample type. The sequence links TRBV2 to TRBJ2-7; TRBD2 is perhaps the D gene, given 5 matching bases. Sequenced material: peripheral blood. The sequence derives from a human donor in a cohort sampled during active COVID-19. Read as DNA, the sequence is TGTGCCAGCTGCGGGCTCTCCTACGAGCAGTACTTC. Translated, this gives CASCGLSYEQYF.